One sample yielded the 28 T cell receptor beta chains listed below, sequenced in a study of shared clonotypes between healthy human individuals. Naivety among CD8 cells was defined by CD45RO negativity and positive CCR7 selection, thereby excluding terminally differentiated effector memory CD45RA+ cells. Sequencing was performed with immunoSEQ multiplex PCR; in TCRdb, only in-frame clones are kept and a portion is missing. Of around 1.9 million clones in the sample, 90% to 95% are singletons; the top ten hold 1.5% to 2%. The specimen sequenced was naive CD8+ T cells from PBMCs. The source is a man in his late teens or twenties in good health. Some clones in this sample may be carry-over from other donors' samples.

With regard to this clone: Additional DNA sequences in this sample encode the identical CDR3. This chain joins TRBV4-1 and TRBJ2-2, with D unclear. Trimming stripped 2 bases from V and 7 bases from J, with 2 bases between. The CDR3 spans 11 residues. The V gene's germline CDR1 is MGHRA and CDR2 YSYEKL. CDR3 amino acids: CASSQSGELFF. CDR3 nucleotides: TGCGCCAGCAGCCAAAGCGGGGAGCTGTTTTTT.

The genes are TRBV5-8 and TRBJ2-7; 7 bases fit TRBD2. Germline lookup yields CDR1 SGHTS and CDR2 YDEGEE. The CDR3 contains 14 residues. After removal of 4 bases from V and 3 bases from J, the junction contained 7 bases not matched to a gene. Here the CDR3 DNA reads TGTGCCAGCAGCCCGGGGAGGGGTATCTACGAGCAGTACTTC. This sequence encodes CASSPGRGIYEQYF.

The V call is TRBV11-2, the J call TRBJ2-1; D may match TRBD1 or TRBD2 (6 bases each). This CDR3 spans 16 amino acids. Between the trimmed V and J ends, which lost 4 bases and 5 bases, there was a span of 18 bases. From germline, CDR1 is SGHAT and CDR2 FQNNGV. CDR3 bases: TGTGCCAGCAGCTACCTGAGGGGGGTGGGCGACAATGAGCAGTTCTTC. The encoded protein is CASSYLRGVGDNEQFF.

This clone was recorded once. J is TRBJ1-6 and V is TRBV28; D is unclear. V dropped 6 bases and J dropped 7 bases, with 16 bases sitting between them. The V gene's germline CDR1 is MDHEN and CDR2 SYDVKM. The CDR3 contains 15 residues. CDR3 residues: CASRIRHSRNSPLHF. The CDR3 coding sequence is TGTGCCAGCAGAATCAGGCATTCTCGGAATTCACCCCTCCACTTT.

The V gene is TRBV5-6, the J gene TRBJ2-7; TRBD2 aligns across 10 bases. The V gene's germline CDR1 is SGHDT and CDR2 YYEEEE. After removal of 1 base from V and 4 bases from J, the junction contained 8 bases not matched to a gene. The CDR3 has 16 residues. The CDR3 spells CASSLIRLAGAYEQYF. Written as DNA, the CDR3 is TGTGCCAGCAGCTTGATTCGGCTAGCGGGAGCTTACGAGCAGTACTTC.

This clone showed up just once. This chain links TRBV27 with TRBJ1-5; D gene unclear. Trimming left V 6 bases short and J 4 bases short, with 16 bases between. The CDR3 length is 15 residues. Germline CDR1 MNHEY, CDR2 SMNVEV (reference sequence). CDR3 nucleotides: TGTGCCAGCAGCCTCTACGGTTTGGGGAATCAGCCCCAGCATTTT. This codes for CASSLYGLGNQPQHF.

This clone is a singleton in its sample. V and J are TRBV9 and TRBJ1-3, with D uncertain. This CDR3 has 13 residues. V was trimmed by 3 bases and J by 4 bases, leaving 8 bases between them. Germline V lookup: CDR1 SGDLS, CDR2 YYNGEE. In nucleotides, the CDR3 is TGTGCCAGCAGCGCCTCCCCGGGAAACACCATATATTTT. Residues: CASSASPGNTIYF.

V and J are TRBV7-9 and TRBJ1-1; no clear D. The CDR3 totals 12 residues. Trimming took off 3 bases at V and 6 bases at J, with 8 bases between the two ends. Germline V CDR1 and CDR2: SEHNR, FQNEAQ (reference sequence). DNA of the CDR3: TGTGCCAGCAGCTTGAGATGGCCTGAAGCTTTCTTT. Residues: CASSLRWPEAFF. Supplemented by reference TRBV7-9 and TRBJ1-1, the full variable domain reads DTGVSQNPRHKITKRGQNVTFRCDPISEHNRLYWYRQTLGQGPEFLTYFQNEAQLEKSRLLSDRFSAERPKGSFSTLEIQRTEQGDSAMYLCASSLRWPEAFFGQGTRLTVV.

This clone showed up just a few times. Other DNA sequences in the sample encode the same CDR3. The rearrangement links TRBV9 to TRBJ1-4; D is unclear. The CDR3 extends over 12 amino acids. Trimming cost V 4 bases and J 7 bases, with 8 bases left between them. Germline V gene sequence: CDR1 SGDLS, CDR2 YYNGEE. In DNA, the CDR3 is TGTGCCAGCAGCCCCTCCGGTGAAAAACTGTTTTTT. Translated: CASSPSGEKLFF.

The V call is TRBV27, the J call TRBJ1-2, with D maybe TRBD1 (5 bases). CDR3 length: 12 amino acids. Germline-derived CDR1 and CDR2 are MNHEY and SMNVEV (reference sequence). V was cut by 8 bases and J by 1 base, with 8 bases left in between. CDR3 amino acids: CASGDSNYGYTF. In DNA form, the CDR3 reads TGTGCCAGCGGTGACAGTAACTATGGCTACACCTTC.

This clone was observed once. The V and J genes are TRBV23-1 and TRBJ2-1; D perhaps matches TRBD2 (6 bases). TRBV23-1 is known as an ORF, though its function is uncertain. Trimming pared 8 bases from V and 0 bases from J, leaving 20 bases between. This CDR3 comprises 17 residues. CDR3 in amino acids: CASRGDSSLSSYNEQFF. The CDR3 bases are TGCGCCAGCCGCGGGGACTCATCCTTGAGCTCCTACAATGAGCAGTTCTTC.

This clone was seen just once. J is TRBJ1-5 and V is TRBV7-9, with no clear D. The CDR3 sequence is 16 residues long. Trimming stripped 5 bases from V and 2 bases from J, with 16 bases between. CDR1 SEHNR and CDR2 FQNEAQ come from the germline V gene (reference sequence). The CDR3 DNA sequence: TGTGCCAGCAGCCCAGACCAAACGGGAGGCAATCAGCCCCAGCATTTT. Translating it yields CASSPDQTGGNQPQHF.

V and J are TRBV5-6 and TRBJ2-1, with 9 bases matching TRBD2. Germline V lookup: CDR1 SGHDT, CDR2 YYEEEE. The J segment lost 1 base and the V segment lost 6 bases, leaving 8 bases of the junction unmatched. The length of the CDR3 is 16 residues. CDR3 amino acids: CASNPGTSSSYNEQFF. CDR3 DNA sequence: TGTGCCAGCAACCCGGGGACTAGCAGTTCCTACAATGAGCAGTTCTTC.

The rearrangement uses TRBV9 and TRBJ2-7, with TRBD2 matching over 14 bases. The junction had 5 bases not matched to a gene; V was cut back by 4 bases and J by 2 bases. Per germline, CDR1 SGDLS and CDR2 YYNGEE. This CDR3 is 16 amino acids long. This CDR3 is CASSQTSGRAPYEQYF. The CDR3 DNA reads TGTGCCAGCAGCCAGACTAGCGGGAGGGCTCCCTACGAGCAGTACTTC.

CDR3 nucleotide sequence: TGTGCCAGCAGTTCCCGCCTGAGGACAGGGGTATACGAGCAGTACTTC. Translating it yields CASSSRLRTGVYEQYF. The chain has TRBV28 and TRBJ2-7; TRBD1 agrees at 9 bases. Germline values: CDR1 MDHEN, CDR2 SYDVKM. Germline trimming cut 4 bases from V and 4 bases from J; bases unmatched to any gene: 11. The CDR3 length is 16 residues.

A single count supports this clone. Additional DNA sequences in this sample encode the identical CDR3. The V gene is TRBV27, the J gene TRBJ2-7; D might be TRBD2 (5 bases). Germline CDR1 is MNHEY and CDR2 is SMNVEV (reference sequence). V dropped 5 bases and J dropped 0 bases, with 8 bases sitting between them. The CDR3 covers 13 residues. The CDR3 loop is CASSHGSSYEQYF. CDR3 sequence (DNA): TGTGCCAGCAGTCATGGGAGCTCCTACGAGCAGTACTTC.

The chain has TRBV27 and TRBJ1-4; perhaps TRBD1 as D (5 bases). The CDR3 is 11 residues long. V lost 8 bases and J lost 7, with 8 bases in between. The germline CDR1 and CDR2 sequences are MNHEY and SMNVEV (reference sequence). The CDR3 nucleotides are TGTGCCAGCGGGGGTTCTGAAAAACTGTTTTTT. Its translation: CASGGSEKLFF.

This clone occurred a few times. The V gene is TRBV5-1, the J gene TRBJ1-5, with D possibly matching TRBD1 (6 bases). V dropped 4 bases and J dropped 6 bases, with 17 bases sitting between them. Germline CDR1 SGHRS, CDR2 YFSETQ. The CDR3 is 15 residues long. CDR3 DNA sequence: TGCGCCAGCAGCCCCTCGGACAGTGGGACTCAGCCCCAGCATTTT. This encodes CASSPSDSGTQPQHF.

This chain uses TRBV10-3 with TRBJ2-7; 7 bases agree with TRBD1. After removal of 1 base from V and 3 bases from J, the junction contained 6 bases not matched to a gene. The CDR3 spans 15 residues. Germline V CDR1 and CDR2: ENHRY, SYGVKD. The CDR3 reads CAISEFSTGYYEQYF. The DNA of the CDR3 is TGTGCCATCAGTGAGTTCTCGACAGGGTACTACGAGCAGTACTTC.

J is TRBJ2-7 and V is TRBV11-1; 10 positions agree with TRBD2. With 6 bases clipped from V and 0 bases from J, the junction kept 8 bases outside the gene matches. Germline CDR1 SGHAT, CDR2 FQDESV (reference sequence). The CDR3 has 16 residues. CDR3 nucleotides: TGTGCCAGCAGTTATACTAGCGGGGCAAGCTCCTACGAGCAGTACTTC. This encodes CASSYTSGASSYEQYF.

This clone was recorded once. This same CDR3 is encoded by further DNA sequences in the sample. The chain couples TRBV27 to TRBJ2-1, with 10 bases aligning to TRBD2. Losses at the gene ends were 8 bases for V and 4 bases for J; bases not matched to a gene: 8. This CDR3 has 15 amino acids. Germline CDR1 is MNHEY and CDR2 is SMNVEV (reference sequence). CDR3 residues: CASSSLAGAYNEQFF. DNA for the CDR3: TGTGCCAGCTCCTCCCTAGCGGGGGCTTACAATGAGCAGTTCTTC.

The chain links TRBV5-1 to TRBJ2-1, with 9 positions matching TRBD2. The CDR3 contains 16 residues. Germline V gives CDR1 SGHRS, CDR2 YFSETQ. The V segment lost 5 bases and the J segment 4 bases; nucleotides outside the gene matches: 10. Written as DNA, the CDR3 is TGCGCCAGCAGACCTATCCCGGGACTAGCTTACAATGAGCAGTTCTTC. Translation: CASRPIPGLAYNEQFF. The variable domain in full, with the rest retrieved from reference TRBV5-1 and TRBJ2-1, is KAGVTQTPRYLIKTRGQQVTLSCSPISGHRSVSWYQQTPGQGLQFLFEYFSETQRNKGNFPGRFSGRQFSNSRSEMNVSTLELGDSALYLCASRPIPGLAYNEQFFGPGTRLTVL.

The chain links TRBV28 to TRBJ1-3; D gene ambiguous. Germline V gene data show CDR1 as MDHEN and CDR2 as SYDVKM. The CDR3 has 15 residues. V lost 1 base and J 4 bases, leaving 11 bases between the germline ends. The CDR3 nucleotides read TGTGCCAGCAGTTTATTAAGGAAGGGAGGAAACACCATATATTTT. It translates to CASSLLRKGGNTIYF.

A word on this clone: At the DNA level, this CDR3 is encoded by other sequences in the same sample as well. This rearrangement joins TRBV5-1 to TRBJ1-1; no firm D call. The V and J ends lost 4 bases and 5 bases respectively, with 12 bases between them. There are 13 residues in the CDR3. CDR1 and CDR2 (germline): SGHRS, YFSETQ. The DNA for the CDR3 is TGCGCCAGCAGCCCGCGTGGTGGGACTGAAGCTTTCTTT. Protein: CASSPRGGTEAFF.

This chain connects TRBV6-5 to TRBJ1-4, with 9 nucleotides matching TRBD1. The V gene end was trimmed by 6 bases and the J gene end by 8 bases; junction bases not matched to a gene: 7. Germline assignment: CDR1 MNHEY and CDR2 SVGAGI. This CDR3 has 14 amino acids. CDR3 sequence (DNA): TGTGCCAGCAGCCCGACAGGGGGGGGCGAAAAACTGTTTTTT. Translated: CASSPTGGGEKLFF.

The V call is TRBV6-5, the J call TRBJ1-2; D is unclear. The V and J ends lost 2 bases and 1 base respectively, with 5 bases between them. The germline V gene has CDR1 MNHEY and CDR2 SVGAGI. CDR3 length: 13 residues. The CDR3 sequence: CASSYRSNYGYTF. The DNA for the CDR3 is TGTGCCAGCAGTTACCGGAGTAACTATGGCTACACCTTC.

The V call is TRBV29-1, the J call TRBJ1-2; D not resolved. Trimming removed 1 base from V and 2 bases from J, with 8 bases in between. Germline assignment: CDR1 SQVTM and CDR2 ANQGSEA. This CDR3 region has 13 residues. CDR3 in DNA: TGCAGCGTTGAAGGAATTGTAAACTATGGCTACACCTTC. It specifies CSVEGIVNYGYTF.

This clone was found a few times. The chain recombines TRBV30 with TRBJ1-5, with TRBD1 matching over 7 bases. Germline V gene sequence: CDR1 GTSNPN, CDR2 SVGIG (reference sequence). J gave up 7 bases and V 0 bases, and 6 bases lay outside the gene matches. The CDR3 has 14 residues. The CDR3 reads CAWSVQGGGQPQHF. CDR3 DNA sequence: TGTGCCTGGAGTGTACAAGGGGGCGGACAGCCCCAGCATTTT.